Listed here is a single TCR beta chain. In the PCR, 60 Vbeta and 13 Jbeta primers were used. The repertoire was sequenced with immunoSEQ multiplex PCR; TCRdb's copy has only in-frame clones and lacks some. The sample has 130,000 or so clones; around 83% are singletons. This sample is part of a study of cytomegalovirus exposure and HLA in healthy donors. Germline loops: CDR1 MGHDK, CDR2 SYGVNS. V shed 2 bases and J shed 2 bases, with 12 bases lying between them. The CDR3 length is 16 residues. This clonotype originated in a woman aged 18-29 years in good health and CMV-seropositive. The chain combines TRBV25-1 with TRBJ1-4, with D possibly matching TRBD1 (5 bases). The sample was PBMCs. CDR3 in amino acids: CASSEQGLPTNEKLFF. Written as DNA, the CDR3 is TGTGCCAGCAGTGAACAGGGTCTTCCCACTAATGAAAAACTGTTTTTT.